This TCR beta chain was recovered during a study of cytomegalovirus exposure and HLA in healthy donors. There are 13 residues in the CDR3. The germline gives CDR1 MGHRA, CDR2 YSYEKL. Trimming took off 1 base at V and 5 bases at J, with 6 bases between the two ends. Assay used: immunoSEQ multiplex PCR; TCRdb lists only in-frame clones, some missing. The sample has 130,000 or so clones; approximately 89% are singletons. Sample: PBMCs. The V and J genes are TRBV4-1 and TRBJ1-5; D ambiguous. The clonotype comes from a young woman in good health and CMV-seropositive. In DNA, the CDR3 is TGCGCCAGCAGCCAAGGGAGAGATCAGCCCCAGCATTTT. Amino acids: CASSQGRDQPQHF.